The following is a TCR beta chain sequence with its context. This sample was taken from a study of blood T cell repertoires in COVID-19. The CDR3 is 16 amino acids. From germline, CDR1 is SGHTA and CDR2 FQGNSA. The ends lost 3 bases at V and 8 bases at J; junction bases unmatched: 11. As handled by the study authors: Reference gene primer amplification gave nucleated cell count estimates. Clones were sequenced by immunoSEQ multiplex PCR, and TCRdb holds only the in-frame ones, with some missing. V and J calls and clone size are copied from that table; D and trimming were computed from the DNA. The data contain about 260,000 clones, 70% to 90% of them seen just once; the ten biggest clones take up over 2%.

The material sequenced was peripheral blood. This chain links TRBV7-2 with TRBJ2-1, with 9 bases identical to TRBD1. This TCR came from a woman aged 45-60 years with acute or convalescent COVID-19. CDR3 protein: CASSFTGTGYRDEQFF. The CDR3 nucleotides are TGTGCCAGCAGCTTCACCGGGACAGGGTATAGGGATGAGCAGTTCTTC.